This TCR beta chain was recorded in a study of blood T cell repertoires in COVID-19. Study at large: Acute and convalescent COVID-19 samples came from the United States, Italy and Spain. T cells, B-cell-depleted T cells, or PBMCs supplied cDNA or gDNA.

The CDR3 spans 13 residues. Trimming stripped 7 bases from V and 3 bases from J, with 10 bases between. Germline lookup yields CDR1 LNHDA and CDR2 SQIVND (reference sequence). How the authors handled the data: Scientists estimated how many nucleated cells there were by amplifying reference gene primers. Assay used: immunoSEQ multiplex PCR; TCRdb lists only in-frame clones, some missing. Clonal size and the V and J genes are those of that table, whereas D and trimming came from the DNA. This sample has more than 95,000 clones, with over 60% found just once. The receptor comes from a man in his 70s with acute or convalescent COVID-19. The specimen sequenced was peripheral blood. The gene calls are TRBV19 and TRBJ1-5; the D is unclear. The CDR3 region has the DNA TGTGCCAGTACGTTCGGGTTCAATCAGCCCCAGCATTTT. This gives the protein CASTFGFNQPQHF.